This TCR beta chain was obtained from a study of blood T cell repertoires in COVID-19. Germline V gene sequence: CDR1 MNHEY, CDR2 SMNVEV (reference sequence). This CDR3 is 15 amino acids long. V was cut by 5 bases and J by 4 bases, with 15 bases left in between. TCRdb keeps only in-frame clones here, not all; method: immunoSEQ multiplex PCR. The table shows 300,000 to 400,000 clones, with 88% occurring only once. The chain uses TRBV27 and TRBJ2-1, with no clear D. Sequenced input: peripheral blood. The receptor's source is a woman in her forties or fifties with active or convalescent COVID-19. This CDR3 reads CASSPLRVAYNEQFF. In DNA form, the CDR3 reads TGTGCCAGCAGTCCACTACGGGTTGCTTACAATGAGCAGTTCTTC.